A selection of T cell receptor beta chains follows, all from one sample in a study of spatial heterogeneity in lung cancer. MiXCR, run by TCRdb on the 5' RACE reads, gives a single entry per CDR3 protein. This sample has about 18,000 distinct CDR3 sequences, with less than 8% found just once. This material consisted of lung tumor tissue, taken at surgery. Receptor source: a male donor with early-stage non-small cell lung cancer. The CDR3 runs from the conserved cysteine through the conserved F or W. D genes are given only for firm matches. The size field is filled for only some rows; it gives once, few, many or a size class.

V	D	J	size	CDR3	DNA
TRBV13	-	TRBJ2-7	many	CASSLDDSPSYEQYF	TGTGCCAGCAGCTTAGACGACAGCCCTTCCTACGAGCAGTACTTC
TRBV24-1	-	TRBJ2-2	few	CATSDFTGIAGELFF	TGTGCCACCAGTGATTTTACAGGGATCGCCGGGGAGCTGTTTTTT
TRBV7-9	-	TRBJ1-1	many	CASSREAEAFF	TGTGCCAGCAGCCGGGAGGCTGAAGCTTTCTTT
TRBV5-1	TRBD1	TRBJ1-1	-	CASSPQGAVEAFF	TGCGCCAGCAGCCCCCAGGGGGCCGTCGAAGCTTTCTTT
TRBV15	-	TRBJ2-3	many	CATSTRSSGSTDTQYF	TGTGCCACCAGCACTCGATCGAGCGGAAGCACAGATACGCAGTATTTT
TRBV7-8	-	TRBJ1-1	many	CASSFQPTDTEAFF	TGTGCCAGCAGCTTTCAACCGACAGACACTGAAGCTTTCTTT
TRBV15	-	TRBJ2-5	many	CATSRDRRGQPQETQYF	TGTGCCACCAGCAGAGATCGAAGAGGACAGCCCCAAGAGACCCAGTACTTC
TRBV5-6	-	TRBJ1-2	-	CASSLAQGGYGYTF	TGTGCCAGCAGCTTGGCCCAGGGCGGCTATGGCTACACCTTC
TRBV10-3	TRBD2	TRBJ2-1	many	CAISESAGDNNEQFF	TGTGCCATCAGTGAGTCAGCGGGGGATAACAATGAGCAGTTCTTC
TRBV20-1	-	TRBJ2-3	few	CSARDRRTSTDTQYF	TGCAGTGCTAGAGATCGGAGGACTAGCACAGATACGCAGTATTTT